One and the same sample provided the 6 T cell receptor beta chains below, sequenced in a study of shared clonotypes between healthy human individuals. Sequencing used immunoSEQ multiplex PCR; TCRdb keeps in-frame clones, though not all of them. The table includes some 2,000,000 clones, under 97% detected once. Material for sequencing was naive CD4+ T cells sorted from blood. Subset of the sample: CD45RA+ positively selected. These receptors originate from a man in his late teens or twenties in good health.

The rearrangement joins TRBV2 to TRBJ1-1; D is possibly TRBD1 (5 bases). In germline, CDR1 is SNHLY, CDR2 FYNNEI. The CDR3 is made up of 13 amino acids. V gave up 6 bases and J gave up 0 bases, with 8 bases separating them. Here the CDR3 reads CASRRDLNTEAFF. CDR3 sequence (DNA): TGTGCCAGCAGGAGGGACCTGAACACTGAAGCTTTCTTT.

The chain links TRBV6-1 to TRBJ2-3; D uncertain. V gave up 6 bases and J gave up 1 base, with 8 bases separating them. The CDR3 extends over 13 amino acids. Germline CDR1 and CDR2: MNHNS and SASEGT. CDR3 in amino acids: CASRAVRTDTQYF. The CDR3 DNA is TGTGCCAGCAGAGCCGTCCGCACAGATACGCAGTATTTT.

V gene TRBV30 combines with J gene TRBJ1-3; D is uncertain. From germline, CDR1 is GTSNPN and CDR2 SVGIG (reference sequence). V lost 4 bases and J lost 0, with 7 bases in between. The CDR3 covers 13 residues. For the CDR3, the DNA is TGTGCCTGGAATGGGGTCTCTGGAAACACCATATATTTT. Protein: CAWNGVSGNTIYF.

This chain connects TRBV5-1 to TRBJ2-1; maybe TRBD1 (5 bases). The CDR3 runs to 15 residues. Trimming took 4 bases from V and 5 from J, leaving 16 bases between them. Germline-derived CDR1 and CDR2 are SGHRS and YFSETQ. This CDR3 reads CASSTGQPPNNEQFF. Here the CDR3 DNA reads TGCGCCAGCAGCACCGGACAACCTCCCAACAATGAGCAGTTCTTC.

The CDR3 is CASSAQGNEQFF. The CDR3 nucleotides read TGTGCCAGCAGCGCACAGGGTAATGAGCAGTTCTTC. This chain connects TRBV7-3 to TRBJ2-1; a weak D match, TRBD1 (6 bases). Germline V CDR1 and CDR2: SGHTA, FQGTGA. This CDR3 is built from 12 residues. Trimming stripped 5 bases from V and 7 bases from J, with 9 bases between.

The V and J genes are TRBV2 and TRBJ1-6; the D is unclear. Germline-derived CDR1 and CDR2 are SNHLY and FYNNEI. This CDR3 has 10 residues. V lost 8 bases and J 12 bases, leaving 8 bases between the germline ends. The CDR3, as DNA: TGTGCCAGCGGGCGCGAACCCCTCCACTTT. Protein sequence: CASGREPLHF.